This T cell receptor (beta chain) came from a study of cytomegalovirus exposure and HLA in healthy donors. Study overall: The roughly 110 validation repertoires matched the 666 first-cohort repertoires in platform, a later analysis reported. Study outcomes and limitations: There were around 160 TCR beta chains listed as cytomegalovirus-associated.

Clones were read by immunoSEQ multiplex PCR, and TCRdb kept only the in-frame ones, dropping some. The sample has 220,000 or so clones; around 87% are singletons. A remark on this clone: What it binds is unknown.

CDR1 is SGHRS and CDR2 is YFSETQ in the germline V gene. The V segment lost 2 bases and the J segment 8 bases; nucleotides outside the gene matches: 9. The length of the CDR3 is 17 residues. The receptor's source is a woman younger than 35 in good health and CMV-seropositive. This chain joins TRBV5-1 and TRBJ2-1, with 14 bases matching TRBD2. Source material: PBMCs. The CDR3 region is CASSLQGLAGVSDEQFF. CDR3 nucleotides: TGCGCCAGCAGCTTACAGGGACTAGCGGGAGTAAGCGATGAGCAGTTCTTC.